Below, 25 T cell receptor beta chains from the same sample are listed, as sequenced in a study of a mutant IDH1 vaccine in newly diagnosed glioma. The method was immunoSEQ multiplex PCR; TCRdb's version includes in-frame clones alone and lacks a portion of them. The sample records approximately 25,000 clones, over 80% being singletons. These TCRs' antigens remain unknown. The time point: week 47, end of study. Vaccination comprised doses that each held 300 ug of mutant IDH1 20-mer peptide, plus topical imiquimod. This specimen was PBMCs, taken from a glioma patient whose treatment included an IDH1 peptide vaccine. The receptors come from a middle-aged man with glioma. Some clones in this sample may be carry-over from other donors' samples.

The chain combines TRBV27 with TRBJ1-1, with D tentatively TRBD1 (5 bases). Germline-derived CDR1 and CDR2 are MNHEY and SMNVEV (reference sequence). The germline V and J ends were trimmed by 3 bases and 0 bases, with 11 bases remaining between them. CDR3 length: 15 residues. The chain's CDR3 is CASSFGTAMNTEAFF. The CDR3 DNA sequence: TGTGCCAGCAGTTTTGGGACGGCTATGAACACTGAAGCTTTCTTT.

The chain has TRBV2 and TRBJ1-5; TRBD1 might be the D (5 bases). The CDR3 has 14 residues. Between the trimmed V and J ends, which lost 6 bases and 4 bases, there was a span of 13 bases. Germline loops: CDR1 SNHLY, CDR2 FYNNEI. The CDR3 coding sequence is TGTGCCAGCAGGGGGGACCCTACTAATCAGCCCCAGCATTTT. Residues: CASRGDPTNQPQHF. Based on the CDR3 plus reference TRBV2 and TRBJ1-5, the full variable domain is EPEVTQTPSHQVTQMGQEVILRCVPISNHLYFYWYRQILGQKVEFLVSFYNNEISEKSEIFDDQFSVERPDGSNFTLKIRSTKLEDSAMYFCASRGDPTNQPQHFGDGTRLSIL.

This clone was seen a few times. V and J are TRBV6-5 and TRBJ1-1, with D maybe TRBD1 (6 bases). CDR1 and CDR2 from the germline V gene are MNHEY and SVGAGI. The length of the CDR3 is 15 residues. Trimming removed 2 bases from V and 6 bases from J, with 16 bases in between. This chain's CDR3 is CASSYEWGASAEAFF. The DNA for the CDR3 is TGTGCCAGCAGTTACGAGTGGGGGGCGTCTGCTGAAGCTTTCTTT.

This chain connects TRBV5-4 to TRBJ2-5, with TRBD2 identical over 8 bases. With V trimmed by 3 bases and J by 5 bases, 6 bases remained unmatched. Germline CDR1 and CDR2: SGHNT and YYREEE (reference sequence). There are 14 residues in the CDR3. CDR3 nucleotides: TGTGCCAGCAGCTCTACGGGGGGGTCGGAGACCCAGTACTTC. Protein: CASSSTGGSETQYF.

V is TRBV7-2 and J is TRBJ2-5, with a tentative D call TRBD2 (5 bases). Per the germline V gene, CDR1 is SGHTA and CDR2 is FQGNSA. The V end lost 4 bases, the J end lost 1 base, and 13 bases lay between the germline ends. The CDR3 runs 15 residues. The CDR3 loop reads CASSSSAGAQETQYF. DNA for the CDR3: TGTGCCAGCAGCTCGAGTGCGGGTGCCCAAGAGACCCAGTACTTC.

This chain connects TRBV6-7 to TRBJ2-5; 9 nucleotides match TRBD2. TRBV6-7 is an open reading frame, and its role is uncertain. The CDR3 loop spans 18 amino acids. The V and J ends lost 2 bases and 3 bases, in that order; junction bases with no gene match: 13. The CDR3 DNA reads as TGTGCCAGCAGTTACACCGCAACCGGGGTAGCGGGGGAAGAGACCCAGTACTTC. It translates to CASSYTATGVAGEETQYF.

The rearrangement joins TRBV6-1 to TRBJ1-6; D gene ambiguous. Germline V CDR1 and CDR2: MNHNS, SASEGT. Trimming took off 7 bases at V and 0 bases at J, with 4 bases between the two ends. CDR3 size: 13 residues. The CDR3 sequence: CASTYSYNSPLHF. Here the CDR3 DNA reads TGTGCCAGCACCTACTCCTATAATTCACCCCTCCACTTT.

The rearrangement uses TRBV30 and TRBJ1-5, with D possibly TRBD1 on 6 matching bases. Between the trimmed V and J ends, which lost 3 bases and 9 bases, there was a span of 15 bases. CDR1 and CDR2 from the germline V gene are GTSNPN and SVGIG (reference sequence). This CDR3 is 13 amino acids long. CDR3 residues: CAWSHPQGWPQHF. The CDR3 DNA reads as TGTGCCTGGAGCCACCCACAGGGTTGGCCCCAGCATTTT.

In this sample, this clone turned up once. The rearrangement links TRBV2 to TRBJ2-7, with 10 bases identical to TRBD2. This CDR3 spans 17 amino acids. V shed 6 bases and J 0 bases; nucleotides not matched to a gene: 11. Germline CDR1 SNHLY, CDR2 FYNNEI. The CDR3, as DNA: TGTGCCAGCAGGAAACTGGGTAGCGGGGGGACCTCCTACGAGCAGTACTTC. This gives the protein CASRKLGSGGTSYEQYF.

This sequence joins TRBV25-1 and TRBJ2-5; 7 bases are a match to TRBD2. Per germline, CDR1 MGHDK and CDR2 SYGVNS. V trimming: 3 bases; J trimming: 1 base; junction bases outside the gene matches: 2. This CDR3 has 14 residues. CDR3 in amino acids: CASSDGGSQETQYF. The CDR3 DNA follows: TGTGCCAGCAGTGACGGGGGGTCCCAAGAGACCCAGTACTTC.

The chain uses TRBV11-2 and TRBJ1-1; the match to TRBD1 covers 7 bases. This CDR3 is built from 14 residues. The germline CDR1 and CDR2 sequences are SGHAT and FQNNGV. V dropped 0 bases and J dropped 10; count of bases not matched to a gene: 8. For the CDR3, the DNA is TGTGCCAGCAGCTTAGACCCAGGGGGTGAAGGAGCTTTCTTT. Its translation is CASSLDPGGEGAFF.

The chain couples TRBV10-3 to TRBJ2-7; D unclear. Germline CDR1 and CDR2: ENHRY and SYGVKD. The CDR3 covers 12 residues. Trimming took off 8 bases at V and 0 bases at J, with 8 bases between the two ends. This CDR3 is CAIQSDSYEQYF. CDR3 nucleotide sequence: TGTGCCATCCAGTCTGACTCCTACGAGCAGTACTTC.

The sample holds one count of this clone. DNA of the CDR3: TGTGCCAGCCCACAAGTGGGGGGGAGAGGTGATGAGCAGTTCTTC. Protein product: CASPQVGGRGDEQFF. The chain couples TRBV25-1 to TRBJ2-1, with 7 bases lining up with TRBD2. Per germline, CDR1 MGHDK and CDR2 SYGVNS. The CDR3 length is 15 residues. V lost 8 bases to trimming and J lost 8 bases; unmatched junction nucleotides: 15.

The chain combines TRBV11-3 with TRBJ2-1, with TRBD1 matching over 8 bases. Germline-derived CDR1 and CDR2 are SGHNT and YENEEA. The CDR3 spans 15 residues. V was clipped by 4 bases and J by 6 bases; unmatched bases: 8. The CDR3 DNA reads TGTGCCAGCAGCTCGGGTCGGACAGGGCGCAATGAGCAGTTCTTC. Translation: CASSSGRTGRNEQFF.

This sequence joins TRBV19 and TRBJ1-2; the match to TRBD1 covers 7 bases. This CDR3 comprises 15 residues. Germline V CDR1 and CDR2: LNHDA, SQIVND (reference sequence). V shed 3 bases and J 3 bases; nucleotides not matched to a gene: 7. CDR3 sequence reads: CASSMRQGRDYGYTF. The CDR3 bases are TGTGCCAGTAGTATGAGACAGGGAAGGGACTATGGCTACACCTTC.

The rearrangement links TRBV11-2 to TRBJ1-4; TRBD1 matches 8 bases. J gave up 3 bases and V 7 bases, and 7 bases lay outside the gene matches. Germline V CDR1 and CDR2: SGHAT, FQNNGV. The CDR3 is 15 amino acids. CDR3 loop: CASTHLTGANEKLFF. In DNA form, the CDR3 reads TGTGCCAGCACCCACTTGACAGGGGCTAATGAAAAACTGTTTTTT.

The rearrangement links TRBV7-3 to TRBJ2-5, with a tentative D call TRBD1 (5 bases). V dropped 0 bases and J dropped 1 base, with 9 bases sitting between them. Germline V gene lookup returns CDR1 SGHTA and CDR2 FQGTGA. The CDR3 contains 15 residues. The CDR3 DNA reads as TGTGCCAGCAGCTTAACTGGACATCCCCAAGAGACCCAGTACTTC. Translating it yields CASSLTGHPQETQYF.

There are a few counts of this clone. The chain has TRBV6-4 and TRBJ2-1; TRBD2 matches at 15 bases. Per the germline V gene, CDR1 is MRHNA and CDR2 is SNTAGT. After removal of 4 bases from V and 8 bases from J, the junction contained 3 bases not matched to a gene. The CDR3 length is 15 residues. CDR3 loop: CASSAGLAGGHEQFF. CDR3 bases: TGTGCCAGCAGTGCGGGACTAGCGGGGGGCCATGAGCAGTTCTTC.

The CDR3: CASSNRVRGNEKLFF. The CDR3 nucleotides are TGCGCCAGCAGTAACAGGGTTCGAGGTAATGAAAAACTGTTTTTT. The J gene is TRBJ1-4, the V gene TRBV10-1; tentatively, D is TRBD1 (6 bases). Trimming pared 5 bases from V and 4 bases from J, leaving 14 bases between. The CDR3 runs to 15 residues. Germline values: CDR1 WNHNN, CDR2 SYGVQD (reference sequence).

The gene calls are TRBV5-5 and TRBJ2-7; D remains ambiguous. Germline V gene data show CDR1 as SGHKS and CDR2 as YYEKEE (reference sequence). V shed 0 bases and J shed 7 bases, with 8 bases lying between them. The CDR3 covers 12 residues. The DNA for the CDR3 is TGTGCCAGCAGCTTGGATTTTAAGGAGCAGTACTTC. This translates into CASSLDFKEQYF. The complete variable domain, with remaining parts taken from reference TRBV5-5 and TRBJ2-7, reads DAGVTQSPTHLIKTRGQQVTLRCSPISGHKSVSWYQQVLGQGPQFIFQYYEKEERGRGNFPDRFSARQFPNYSSELNVNALLLGDSALYLCASSLDFKEQYFGPGTRLTVT.

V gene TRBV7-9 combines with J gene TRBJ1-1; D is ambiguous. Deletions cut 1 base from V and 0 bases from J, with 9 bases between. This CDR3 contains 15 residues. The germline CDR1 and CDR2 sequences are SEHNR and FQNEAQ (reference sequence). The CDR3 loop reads CASSLGLAMNTEAFF. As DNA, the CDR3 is TGTGCCAGCAGCTTAGGCTTAGCCATGAACACTGAAGCTTTCTTT.

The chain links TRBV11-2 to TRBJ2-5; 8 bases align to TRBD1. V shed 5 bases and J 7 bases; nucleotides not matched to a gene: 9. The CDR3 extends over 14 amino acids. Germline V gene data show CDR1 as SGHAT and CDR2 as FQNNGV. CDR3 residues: CASSPQGALGTQYF. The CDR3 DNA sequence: TGTGCCAGCAGCCCGCAGGGGGCGCTTGGGACCCAGTACTTC.

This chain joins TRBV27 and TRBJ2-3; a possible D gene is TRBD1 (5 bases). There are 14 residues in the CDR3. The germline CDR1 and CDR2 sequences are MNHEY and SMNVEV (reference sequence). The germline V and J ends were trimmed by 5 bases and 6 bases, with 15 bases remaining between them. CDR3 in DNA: TGTGCCAGCAGTCCAAATTCGTGGGGCGATACGCAGTATTTT. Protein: CASSPNSWGDTQYF.

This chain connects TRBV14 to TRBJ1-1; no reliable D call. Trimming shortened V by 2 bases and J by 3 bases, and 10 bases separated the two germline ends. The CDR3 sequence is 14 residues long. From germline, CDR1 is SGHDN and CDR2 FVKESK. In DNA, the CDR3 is TGTGCCAGCAGCCAACTGGTTGGGTACACTGAAGCTTTCTTT. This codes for CASSQLVGYTEAFF.

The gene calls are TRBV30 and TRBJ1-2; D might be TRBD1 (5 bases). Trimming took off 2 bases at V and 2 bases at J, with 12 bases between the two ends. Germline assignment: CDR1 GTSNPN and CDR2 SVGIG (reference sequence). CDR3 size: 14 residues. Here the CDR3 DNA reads TGTGCCTGGAGTATCCTGGGACGGAACTATGGCTACACCTTC. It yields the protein CAWSILGRNYGYTF. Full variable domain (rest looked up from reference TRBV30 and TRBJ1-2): SQTIHQWPATLVQPVGSPLSLECTVEGTSNPNLYWYRQAAGRGLQLLFYSVGIGQISSEVPQNLSASRPQDRQFILSSKKLLLSDSGFYLCAWSILGRNYGYTFGSGTRLTVV.